The present TCR beta chain was sequenced within a study of T cells expressing NK-cell markers. On the study more broadly: CD3+CD56+NKG2C+, CD3+CD56+NKG2C- and CD3+CD56-NKG2C+ T cells, once sorted, supplied the TCR beta repertoires.

Concerning this clonotype: The antigen remains unidentified.

The cDNA for TCR beta came from 5'RACE template switching with UMIs. Reprocessing the 5' RACE reads, TCRdb reports a single entry for every CDR3 protein and omits DNA. Found here are 500,000 to 600,000 distinct CDR3 sequences; the top ten clones hold 3% to 4.5%. CDR1 ENHRY and CDR2 SYGVKD come from the germline V gene. The CDR3 covers 15 residues. Study conclusions and caveats: Among several donors, these clonotypes also ranked first in the CD3+CD56-NKG2C+ fraction. A range of about 1.0-7.5% of CD8+ T cells consisted of dominant NKG2C+ clonotypes in 5 to 7 donors.

V usage is TRBV10-3 and J usage is TRBJ1-2; absent DNA, TCRdb's TRBD1 call cannot be checked. This receptor was obtained from a man younger than 30 in good health. The sample consisted of blood T cells: a sorted CD56 or NKG2C T cell subset, CD4+ or CD8+ T cells, or bulk PBMC T cells (not recorded which). The CDR3 spells CATSGQGAFNYGYTF.